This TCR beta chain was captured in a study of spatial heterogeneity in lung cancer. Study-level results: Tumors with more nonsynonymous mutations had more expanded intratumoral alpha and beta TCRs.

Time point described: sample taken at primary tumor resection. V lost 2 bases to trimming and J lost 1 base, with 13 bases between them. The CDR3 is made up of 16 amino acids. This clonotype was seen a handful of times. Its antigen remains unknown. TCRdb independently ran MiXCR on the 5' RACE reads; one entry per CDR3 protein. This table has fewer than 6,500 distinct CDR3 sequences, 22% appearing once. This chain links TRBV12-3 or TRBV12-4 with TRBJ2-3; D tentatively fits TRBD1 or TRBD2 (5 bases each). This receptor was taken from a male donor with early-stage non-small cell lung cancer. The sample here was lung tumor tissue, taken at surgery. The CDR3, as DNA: TGTGCCAGCAGTTTATGGTGGGACGAGGGCACAGATACGCAGTATTTT. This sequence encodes CASSLWWDEGTDTQYF.